Described below is a single T cell receptor beta chain sequence and its context. No antigen is known for it. The CDR3 is 15 residues long. V was cut by 3 bases and J by 2 bases, with 14 bases left in between. Looked up from germline, CDR1 is MDHEN and CDR2 is SYDVKM. The entry originates in a study of T cells in Graves' hyperthyroidism and ophthalmopathy. Study background: Pretreatment peripheral blood was obtained at initial diagnosis.

Over 18 months, lack of ophthalmopathy progression marked Graves' hyperthyroidism as stable. Patients aged 18 to 65 had newly diagnosed hyperthyroidism that had lasted under 2 months. Notes on the study in general: Separation of ophthalmopathy from stable hyperthyroidism was achieved by a 13 V-J model.

Amplified regions were TCR beta CDR3 sequences from RNA transcripts. The TCR CDR3 first-round RT-PCR relied on the HTBI primer set. TCRdb independently ran MiXCR on the multiplex PCR reads; one entry per CDR3 protein. The sample carries hundreds of thousands of distinct CDR3 sequences, 15% to 18% recorded once. The sequenced sample was blood. The receptor was derived from a woman in her late teens or twenties with Graves' hyperthyroidism. The genes are TRBV28 and TRBJ2-7, with a possible D match to TRBD2 (5 bases). DNA of the CDR3: TGTGCCAGCAGTTTTCAACGACTACTTACCTACGAGCAGTACTTC. It yields the protein CASSFQRLLTYEQYF.